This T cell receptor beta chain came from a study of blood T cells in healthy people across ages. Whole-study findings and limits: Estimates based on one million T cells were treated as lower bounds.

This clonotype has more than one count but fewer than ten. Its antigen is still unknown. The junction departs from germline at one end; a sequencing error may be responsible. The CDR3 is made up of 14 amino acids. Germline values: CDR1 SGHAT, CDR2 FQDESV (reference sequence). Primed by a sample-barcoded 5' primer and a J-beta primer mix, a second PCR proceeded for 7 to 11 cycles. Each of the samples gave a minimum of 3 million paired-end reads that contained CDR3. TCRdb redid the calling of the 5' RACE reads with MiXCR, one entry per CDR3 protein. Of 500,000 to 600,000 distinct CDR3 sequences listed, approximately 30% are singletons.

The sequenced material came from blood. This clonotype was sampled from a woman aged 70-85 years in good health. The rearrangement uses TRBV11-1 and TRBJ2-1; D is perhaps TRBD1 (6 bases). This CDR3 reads CASNLQTGYNEQFF. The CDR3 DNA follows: TGTGCCAGCAACTTACAGACAGGTTACAATGAGCAGTTCTTC.